This T cell receptor (beta chain) originates from a study of blood T cells in healthy people across ages. Study-level findings and limits: More naive CD4+ cells and higher diversity were found in long-lived than in aged donors.

For the second PCR, which ran for roughly 7 to 11 cycles, a sample-barcoded 5' primer and a J-beta primer mix were used. A template-switch adaptor with 12 random nucleotides tagged each cDNA molecule. TCRdb redid the calling of the 5' RACE reads with MiXCR, one entry per CDR3 protein. The sample shows 630,000 or so distinct CDR3 sequences, approximately 29% of them seen only once. This clonotype has a count of ten or more. What it recognizes is unknown. V dropped 4 bases and J dropped 8 bases, with 14 bases sitting between them. The CDR3 is 13 amino acids. Germline lookup yields CDR1 SQVTM and CDR2 ANQGSEA.

Sequencing used blood. The TCR comes from a woman aged 80 or over in good health. The V call is TRBV29-1, the J call TRBJ1-4, with a tentative D call TRBD1 (5 bases). The CDR3: CSVGGGGREKLFF. CDR3 DNA sequence: TGCAGCGTTGGGGGGGGAGGTCGCGAAAAACTGTTTTTT.